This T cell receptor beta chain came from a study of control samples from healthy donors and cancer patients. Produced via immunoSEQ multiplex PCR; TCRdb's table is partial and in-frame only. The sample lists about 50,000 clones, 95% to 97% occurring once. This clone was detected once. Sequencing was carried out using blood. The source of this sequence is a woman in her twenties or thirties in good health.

The CDR3 DNA follows: TGTGCCAGCAGGATCTCCTACGAGCAGTACTTC. Residues: CASRISYEQYF. The chain carries TRBV2 and TRBJ2-7; D gene uncertain. The V and J ends lost 6 bases and 0 bases respectively, with 3 bases between them. Germline lookup yields CDR1 SNHLY and CDR2 FYNNEI. This CDR3 region has 11 residues.